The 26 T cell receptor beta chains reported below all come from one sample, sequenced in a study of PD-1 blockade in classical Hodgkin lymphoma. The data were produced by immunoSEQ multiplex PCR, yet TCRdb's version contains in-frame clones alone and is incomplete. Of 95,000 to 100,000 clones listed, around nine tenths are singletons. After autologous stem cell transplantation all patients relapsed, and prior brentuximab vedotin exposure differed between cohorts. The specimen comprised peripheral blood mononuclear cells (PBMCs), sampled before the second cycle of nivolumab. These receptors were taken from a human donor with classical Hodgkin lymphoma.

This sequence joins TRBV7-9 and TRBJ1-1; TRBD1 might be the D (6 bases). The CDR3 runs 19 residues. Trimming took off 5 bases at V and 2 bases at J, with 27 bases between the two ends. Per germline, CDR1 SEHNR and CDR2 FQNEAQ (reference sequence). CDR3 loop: CASSPQSGGGQMLNTEAFF. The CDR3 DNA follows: TGTGCCAGCAGCCCCCAGAGTGGAGGGGGGCAAATGTTAAACACTGAAGCTTTCTTT.

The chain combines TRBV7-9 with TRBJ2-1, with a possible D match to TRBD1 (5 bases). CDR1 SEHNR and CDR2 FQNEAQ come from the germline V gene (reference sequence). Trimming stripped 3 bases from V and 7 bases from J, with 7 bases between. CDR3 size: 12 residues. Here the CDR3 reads CASSLQGNEQFF. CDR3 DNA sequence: TGTGCCAGCAGCTTGCAGGGAAATGAGCAGTTCTTC.

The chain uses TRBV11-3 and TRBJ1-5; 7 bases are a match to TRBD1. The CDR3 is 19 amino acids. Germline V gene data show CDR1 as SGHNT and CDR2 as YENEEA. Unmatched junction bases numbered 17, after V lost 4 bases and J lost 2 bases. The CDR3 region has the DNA TGTGCCAGCAGCTGGCGGCTGGACAGGAGACCACCTGGCAATCAGCCCCAGCATTTT. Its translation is CASSWRLDRRPPGNQPQHF. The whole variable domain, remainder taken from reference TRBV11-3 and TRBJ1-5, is EAGVVQSPRYKIIEKKQPVAFWCNPISGHNTLYWYLQNLGQGPELLIRYENEEAVDDSQLPKDRFSAERLKGVDSTLKIQPAELGDSAVYLCASSWRLDRRPPGNQPQHFGDGTRLSIL.

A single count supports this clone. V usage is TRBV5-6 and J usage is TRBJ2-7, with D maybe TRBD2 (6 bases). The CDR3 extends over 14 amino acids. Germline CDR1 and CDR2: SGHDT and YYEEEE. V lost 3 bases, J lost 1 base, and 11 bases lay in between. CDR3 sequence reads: CASSWGDASYEQYF. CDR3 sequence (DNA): TGTGCCAGCAGCTGGGGGGACGCATCCTACGAGCAGTACTTC.

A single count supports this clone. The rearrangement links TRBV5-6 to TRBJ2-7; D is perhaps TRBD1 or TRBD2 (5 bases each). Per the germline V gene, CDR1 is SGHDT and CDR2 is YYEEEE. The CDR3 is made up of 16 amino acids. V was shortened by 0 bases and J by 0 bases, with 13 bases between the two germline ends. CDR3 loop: CASSLGVWGNSYEQYF. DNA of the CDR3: TGTGCCAGCAGCTTGGGCGTTTGGGGGAACTCCTACGAGCAGTACTTC.

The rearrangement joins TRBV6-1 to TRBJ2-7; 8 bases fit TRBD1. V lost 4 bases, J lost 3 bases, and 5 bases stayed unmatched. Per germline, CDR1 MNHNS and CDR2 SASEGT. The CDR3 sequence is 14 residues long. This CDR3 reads CASSGNRGSYEQYF. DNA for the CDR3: TGTGCCAGCAGTGGAAACAGGGGGAGCTACGAGCAGTACTTC.

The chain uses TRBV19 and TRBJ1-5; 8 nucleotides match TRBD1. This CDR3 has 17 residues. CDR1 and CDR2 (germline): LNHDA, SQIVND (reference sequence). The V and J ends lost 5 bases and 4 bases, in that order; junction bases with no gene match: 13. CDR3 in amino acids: CASSLRQGYPLNQPQHF. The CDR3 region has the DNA TGTGCCAGTAGTCTTCGACAGGGGTACCCTTTAAATCAGCCCCAGCATTTT.

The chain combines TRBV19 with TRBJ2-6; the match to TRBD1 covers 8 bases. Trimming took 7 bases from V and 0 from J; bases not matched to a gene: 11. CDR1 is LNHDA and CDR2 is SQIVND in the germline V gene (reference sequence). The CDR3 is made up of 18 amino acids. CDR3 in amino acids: CASTRPGQATSGANVLTF. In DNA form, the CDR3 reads TGTGCCAGTACTCGACCGGGACAGGCCACCTCTGGGGCCAACGTCCTGACTTTC.

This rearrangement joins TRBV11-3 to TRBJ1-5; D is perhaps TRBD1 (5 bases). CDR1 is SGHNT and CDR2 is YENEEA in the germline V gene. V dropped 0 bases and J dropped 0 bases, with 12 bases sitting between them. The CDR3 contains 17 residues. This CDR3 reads CASSLDRGAGSNQPQHF. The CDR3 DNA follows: TGTGCCAGCAGCTTAGATAGGGGAGCTGGTAGCAATCAGCCCCAGCATTTT.

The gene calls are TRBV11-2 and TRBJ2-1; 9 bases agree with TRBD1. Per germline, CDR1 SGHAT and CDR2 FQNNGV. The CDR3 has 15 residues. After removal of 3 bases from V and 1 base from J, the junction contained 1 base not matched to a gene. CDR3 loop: CASSFDRGSYNEQFF. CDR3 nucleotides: TGTGCCAGCAGCTTCGACAGGGGGTCCTACAATGAGCAGTTCTTC.

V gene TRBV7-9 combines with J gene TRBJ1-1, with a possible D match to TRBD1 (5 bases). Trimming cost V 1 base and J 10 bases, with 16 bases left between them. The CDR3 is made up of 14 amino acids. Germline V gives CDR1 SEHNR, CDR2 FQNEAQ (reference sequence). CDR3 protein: CASSLGGSGDRAFF. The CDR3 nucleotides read TGTGCCAGCAGCTTAGGGGGGAGCGGGGATAGAGCTTTCTTT.

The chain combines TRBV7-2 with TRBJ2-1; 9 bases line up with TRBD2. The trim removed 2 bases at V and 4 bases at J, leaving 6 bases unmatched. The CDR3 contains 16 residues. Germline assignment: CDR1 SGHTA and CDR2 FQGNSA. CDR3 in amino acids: CASSLKSGGSYNEQFF. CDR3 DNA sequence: TGTGCCAGCAGCTTAAAAAGCGGGGGGTCTTACAATGAGCAGTTCTTC.

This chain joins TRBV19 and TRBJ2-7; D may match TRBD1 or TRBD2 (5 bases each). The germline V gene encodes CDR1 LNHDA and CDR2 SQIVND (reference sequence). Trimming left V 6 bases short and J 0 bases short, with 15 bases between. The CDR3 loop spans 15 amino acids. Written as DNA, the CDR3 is TGTGCCAGTAGCCCTCGAGGGGAGAGCTCCTACGAGCAGTACTTC. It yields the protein CASSPRGESSYEQYF. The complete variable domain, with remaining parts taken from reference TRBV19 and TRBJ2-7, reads DGGITQSPKYLFRKEGQNVTLSCEQNLNHDAMYWYRQDPGQGLRLIYYSQIVNDFQKGDIAEGYSVSREKKESFPLTVTSAQKNPTAFYLCASSPRGESSYEQYFGPGTRLTVT.

Here the CDR3 DNA reads TGTGCCAGCAGGGACAGACGCTCCTACAATGAGCAGTTCTTC. It codes for CASRDRRSYNEQFF. This chain connects TRBV6-5 to TRBJ2-1; weak D call: TRBD1 (6 bases). The CDR3 loop spans 14 amino acids. CDR1 MNHEY and CDR2 SVGAGI come from the germline V gene. Deletions cut 6 bases from V and 0 bases from J, with 9 bases between.

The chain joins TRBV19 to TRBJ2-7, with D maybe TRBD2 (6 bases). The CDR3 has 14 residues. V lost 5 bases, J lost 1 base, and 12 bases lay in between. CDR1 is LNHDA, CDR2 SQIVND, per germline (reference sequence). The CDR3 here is CASSSDYFSYEQYF. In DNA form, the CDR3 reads TGTGCCAGTAGTTCGGACTATTTTTCCTACGAGCAGTACTTC.

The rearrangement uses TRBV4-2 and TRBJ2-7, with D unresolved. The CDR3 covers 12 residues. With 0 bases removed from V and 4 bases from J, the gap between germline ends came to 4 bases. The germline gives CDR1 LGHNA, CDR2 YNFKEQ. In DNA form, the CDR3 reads TGTGCCAGCAGCCAAGATCTGTACGAGCAGTACTTC. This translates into CASSQDLYEQYF.

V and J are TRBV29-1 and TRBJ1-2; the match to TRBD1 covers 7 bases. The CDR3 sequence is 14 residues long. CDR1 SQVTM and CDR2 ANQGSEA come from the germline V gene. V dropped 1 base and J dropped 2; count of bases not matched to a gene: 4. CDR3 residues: CSVEVQDRNYGYTF. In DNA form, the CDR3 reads TGCAGCGTTGAAGTCCAGGACAGGAACTATGGCTACACCTTC.

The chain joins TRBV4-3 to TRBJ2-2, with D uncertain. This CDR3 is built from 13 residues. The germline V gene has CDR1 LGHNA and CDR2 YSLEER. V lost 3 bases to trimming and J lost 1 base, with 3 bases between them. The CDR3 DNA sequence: TGCGCCAGCAGCCAGGGGAACACCGGGGAGCTGTTTTTT. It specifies CASSQGNTGELFF.

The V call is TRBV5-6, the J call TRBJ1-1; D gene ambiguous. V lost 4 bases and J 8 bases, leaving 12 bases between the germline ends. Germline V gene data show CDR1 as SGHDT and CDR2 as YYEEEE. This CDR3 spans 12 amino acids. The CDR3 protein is CASSPLGSEAFF. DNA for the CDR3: TGTGCCAGCAGCCCCCTAGGGTCGGAAGCTTTCTTT.

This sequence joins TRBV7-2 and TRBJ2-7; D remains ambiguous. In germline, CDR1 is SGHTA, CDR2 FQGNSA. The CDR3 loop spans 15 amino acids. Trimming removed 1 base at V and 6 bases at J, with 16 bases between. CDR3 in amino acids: CASSLDPDILLEQYF. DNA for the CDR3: TGTGCCAGCAGCTTAGACCCCGACATTCTTCTCGAGCAGTACTTC.

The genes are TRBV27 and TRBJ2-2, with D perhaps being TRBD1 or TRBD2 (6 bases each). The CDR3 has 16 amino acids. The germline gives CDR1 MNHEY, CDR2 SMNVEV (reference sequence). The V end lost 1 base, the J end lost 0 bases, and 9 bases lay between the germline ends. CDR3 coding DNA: TGTGCCAGCAGTTTATATCGGGGGCCGAACACCGGGGAGCTGTTTTTT. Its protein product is CASSLYRGPNTGELFF.

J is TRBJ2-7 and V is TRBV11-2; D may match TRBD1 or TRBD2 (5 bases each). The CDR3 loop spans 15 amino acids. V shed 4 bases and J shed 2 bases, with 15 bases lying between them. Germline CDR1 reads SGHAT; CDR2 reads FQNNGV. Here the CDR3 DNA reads TGTGCCAGCAGCTCCGCCGAGGGGCTAACCTACGAGCAGTACTTC. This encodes CASSSAEGLTYEQYF.

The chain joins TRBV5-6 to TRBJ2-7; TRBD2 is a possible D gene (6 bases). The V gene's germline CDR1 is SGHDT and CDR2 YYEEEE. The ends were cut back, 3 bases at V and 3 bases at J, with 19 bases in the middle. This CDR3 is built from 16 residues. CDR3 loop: CASSWIRRGEIYEQYF. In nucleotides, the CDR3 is TGTGCCAGCAGCTGGATCAGGAGGGGCGAGATCTACGAGCAGTACTTC.

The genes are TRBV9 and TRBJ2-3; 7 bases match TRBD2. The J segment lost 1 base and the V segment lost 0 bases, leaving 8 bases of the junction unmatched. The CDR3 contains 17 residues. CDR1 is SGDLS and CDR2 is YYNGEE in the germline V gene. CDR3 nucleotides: TGTGCCAGCAGCGTAGGGGGCCCTGCGGGGGGCACAGATACGCAGTATTTT. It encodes CASSVGGPAGGTDTQYF.

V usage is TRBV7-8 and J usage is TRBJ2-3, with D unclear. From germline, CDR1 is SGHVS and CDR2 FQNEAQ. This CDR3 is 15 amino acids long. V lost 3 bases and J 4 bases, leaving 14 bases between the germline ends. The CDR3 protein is CASSFRLMASDTQYF. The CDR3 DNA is TGTGCCAGCAGCTTCCGGCTTATGGCTTCAGATACGCAGTATTTT.

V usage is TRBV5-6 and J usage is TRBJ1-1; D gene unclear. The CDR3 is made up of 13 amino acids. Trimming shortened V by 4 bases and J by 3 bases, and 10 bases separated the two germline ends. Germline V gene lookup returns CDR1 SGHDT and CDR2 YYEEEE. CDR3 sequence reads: CASSAGSYTEAFF. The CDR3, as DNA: TGTGCCAGCAGCGCGGGCTCGTACACTGAAGCTTTCTTT. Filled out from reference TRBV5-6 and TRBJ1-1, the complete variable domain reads DAGVTQSPTHLIKTRGQQVTLRCSPKSGHDTVSWYQQALGQGPQFIFQYYEEEERQRGNFPDRFSGHQFPNYSSELNVNALLLGDSALYLCASSAGSYTEAFFGQGTRLTVV.